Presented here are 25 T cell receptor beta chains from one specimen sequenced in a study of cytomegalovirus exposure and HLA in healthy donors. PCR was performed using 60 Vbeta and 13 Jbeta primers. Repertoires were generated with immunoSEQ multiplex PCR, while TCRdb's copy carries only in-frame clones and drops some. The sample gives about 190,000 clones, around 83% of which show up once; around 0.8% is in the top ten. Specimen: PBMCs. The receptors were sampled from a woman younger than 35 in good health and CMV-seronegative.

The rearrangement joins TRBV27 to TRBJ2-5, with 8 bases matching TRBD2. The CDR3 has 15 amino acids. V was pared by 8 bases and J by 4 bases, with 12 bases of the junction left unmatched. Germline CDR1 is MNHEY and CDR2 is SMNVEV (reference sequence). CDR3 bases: TGTGCCAGCCGCTCATTAGCGGGAATAGTAGAGACCCAGTACTTC. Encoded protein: CASRSLAGIVETQYF.

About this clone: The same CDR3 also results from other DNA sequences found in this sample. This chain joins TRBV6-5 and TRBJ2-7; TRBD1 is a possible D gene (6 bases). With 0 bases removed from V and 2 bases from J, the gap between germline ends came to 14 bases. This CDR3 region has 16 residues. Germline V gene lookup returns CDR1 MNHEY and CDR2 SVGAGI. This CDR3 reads CASSYSKGGGPYEQYF. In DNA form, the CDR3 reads TGTGCCAGCAGTTACTCGAAAGGGGGTGGTCCCTACGAGCAGTACTTC.

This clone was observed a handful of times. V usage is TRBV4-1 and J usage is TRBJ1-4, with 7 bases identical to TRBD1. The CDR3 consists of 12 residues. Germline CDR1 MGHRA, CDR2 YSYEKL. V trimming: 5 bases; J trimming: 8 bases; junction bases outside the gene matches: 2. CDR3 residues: CASSWDSEKLFF. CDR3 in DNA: TGCGCCAGCAGCTGGGACAGCGAAAAACTGTTTTTT.

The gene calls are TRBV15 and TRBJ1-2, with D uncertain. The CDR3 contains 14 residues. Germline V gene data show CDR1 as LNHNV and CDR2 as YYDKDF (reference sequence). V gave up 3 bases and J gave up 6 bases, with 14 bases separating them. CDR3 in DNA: TGTGCCACCAGCAGGGAGGAGACACAGAATGGCTACACCTTC. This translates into CATSREETQNGYTF.

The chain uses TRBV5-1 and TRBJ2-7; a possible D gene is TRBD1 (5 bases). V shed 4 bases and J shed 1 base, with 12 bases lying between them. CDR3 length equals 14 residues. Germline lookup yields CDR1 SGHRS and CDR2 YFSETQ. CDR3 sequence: CASSPQTASYEQYF. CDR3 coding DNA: TGCGCCAGCAGCCCGCAGACAGCGTCCTACGAGCAGTACTTC.

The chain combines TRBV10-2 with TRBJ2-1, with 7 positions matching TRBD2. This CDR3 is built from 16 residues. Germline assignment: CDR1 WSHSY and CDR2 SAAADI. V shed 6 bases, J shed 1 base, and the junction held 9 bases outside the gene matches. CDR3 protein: CASSSRAGVSYNEQFF. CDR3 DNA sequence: TGCGCCAGCAGCTCCCGGGCGGGGGTTTCCTACAATGAGCAGTTCTTC.

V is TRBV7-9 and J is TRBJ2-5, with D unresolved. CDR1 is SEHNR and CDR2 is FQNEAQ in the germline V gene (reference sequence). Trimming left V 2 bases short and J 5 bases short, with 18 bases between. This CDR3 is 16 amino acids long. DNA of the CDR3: TGTGCCAGCAGCTTATCAAGTGAGACGGCGAGGGAGACCCAGTACTTC. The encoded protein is CASSLSSETARETQYF.

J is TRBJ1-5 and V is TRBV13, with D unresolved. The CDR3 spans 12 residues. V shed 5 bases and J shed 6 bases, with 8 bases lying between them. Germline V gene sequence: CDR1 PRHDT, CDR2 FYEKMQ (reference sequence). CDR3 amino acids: CASSVRGQPQHF. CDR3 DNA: TGTGCCAGCAGCGTTAGAGGTCAGCCCCAGCATTTT.

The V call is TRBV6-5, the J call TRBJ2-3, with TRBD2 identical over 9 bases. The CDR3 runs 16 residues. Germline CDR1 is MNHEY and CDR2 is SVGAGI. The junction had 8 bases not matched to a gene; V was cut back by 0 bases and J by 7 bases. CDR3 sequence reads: CASSYSPSGVRNTQYF. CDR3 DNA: TGTGCCAGCAGTTACTCACCTAGCGGGGTCAGGAATACGCAGTATTTT.

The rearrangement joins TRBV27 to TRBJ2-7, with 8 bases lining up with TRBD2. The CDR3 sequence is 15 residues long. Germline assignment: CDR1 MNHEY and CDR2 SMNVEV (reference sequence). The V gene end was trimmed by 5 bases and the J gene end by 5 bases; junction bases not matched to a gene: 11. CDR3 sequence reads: CASSLGGGRGHEQYF. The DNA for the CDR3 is TGTGCCAGCAGTCTCGGGGGGGGGAGGGGCCACGAGCAGTACTTC.

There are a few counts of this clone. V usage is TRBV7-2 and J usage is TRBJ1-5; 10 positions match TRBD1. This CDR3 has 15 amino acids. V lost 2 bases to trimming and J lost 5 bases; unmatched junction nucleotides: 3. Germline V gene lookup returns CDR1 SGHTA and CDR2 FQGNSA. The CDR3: CASSLRQGADQPQHF. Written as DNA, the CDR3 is TGTGCCAGCAGCTTACGACAGGGGGCGGATCAGCCCCAGCATTTT.

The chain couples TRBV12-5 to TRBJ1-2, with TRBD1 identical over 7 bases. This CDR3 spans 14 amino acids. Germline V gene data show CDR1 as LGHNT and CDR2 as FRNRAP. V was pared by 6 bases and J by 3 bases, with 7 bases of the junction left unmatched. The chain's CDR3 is CASGGPGQHYGYTF. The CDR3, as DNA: TGTGCTAGTGGGGGACCGGGACAGCACTATGGCTACACCTTC. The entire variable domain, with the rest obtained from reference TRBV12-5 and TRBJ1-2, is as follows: DARVTQTPRHKVTEMGQEVTMRCQPILGHNTVFWYRQTMMQGLELLAYFRNRAPLDDSGMPKDRFSAEMPDATLATLKIQPSEPRDSAVYFCASGGPGQHYGYTFGSGTRLTVV.

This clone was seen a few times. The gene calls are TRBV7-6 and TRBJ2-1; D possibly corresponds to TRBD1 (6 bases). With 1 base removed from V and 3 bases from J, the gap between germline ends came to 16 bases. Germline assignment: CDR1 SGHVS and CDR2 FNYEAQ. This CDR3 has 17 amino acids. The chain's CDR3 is CASSLVGGTRNYNEQFF. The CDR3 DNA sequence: TGTGCCAGCAGCTTAGTGGGTGGGACACGTAACTACAATGAGCAGTTCTTC.

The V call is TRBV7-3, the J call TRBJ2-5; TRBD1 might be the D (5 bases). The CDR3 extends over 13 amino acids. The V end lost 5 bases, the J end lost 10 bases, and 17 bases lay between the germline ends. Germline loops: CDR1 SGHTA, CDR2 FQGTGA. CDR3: CASSPDRDGNQYF. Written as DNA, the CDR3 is TGTGCCAGCAGCCCAGACAGAGATGGTAACCAGTACTTC.

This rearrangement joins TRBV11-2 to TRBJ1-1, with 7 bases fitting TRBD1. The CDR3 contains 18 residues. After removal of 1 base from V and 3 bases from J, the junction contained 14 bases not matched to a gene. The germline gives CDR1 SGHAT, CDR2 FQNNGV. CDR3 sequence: CASSLGFQDRAGDTEAFF. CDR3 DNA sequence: TGTGCCAGCAGCTTAGGTTTTCAAGACAGGGCGGGCGACACTGAAGCTTTCTTT.

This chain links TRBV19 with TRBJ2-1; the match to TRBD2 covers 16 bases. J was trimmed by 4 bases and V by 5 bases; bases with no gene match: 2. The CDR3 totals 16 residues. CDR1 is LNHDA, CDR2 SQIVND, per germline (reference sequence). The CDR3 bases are TGTGCCAGTAGTCCGGGACTAGCGGGAGGGTACAATGAGCAGTTCTTC. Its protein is CASSPGLAGGYNEQFF.

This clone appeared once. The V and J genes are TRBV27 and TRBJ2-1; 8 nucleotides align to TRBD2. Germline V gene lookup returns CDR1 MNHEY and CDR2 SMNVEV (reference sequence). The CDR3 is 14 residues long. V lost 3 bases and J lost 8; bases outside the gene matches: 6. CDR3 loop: CASSLGLGAHEQFF. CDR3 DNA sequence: TGTGCCAGCAGTTTGGGACTAGGAGCGCATGAGCAGTTCTTC.

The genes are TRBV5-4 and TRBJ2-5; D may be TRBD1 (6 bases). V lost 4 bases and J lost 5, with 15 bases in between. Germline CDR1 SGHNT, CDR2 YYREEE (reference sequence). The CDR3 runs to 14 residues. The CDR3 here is CASSKPGHWETQYF. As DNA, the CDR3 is TGTGCCAGCAGCAAACCGGGACACTGGGAGACCCAGTACTTC.

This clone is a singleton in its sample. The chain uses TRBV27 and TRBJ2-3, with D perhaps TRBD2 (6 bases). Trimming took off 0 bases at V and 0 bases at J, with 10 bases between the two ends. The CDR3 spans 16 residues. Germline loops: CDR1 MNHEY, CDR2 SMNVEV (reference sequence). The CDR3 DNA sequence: TGTGCCAGCAGTTTATCCTCCGGGACTAGCACAGATACGCAGTATTTT. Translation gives CASSLSSGTSTDTQYF.

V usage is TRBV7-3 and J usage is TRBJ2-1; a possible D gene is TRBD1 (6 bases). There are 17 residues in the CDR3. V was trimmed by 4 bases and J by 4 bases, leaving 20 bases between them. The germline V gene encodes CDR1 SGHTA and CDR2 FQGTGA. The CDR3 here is CASSSPPGQTRYNEQFF. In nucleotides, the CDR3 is TGTGCCAGCAGCTCCCCCCCCGGACAGACAAGATACAATGAGCAGTTCTTC.

The CDR3 DNA reads as TGCAGTGCGCTAGATGGCTACACCTTC. The encoded protein is CSALDGYTF. The V gene is TRBV20-1, the J gene TRBJ1-2; D gene unclear. The CDR3 extends over 9 amino acids. V lost 6 bases to trimming and J lost 6 bases, with 5 bases between them. Germline V gives CDR1 DFQATT, CDR2 SNEGSKA (reference sequence).

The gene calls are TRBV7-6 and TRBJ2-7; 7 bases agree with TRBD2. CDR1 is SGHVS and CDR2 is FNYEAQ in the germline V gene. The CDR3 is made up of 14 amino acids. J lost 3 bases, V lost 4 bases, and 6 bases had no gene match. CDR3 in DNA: TGTGCCAGCAGCTCCCGCGGACTAGACTACGAGCAGTACTTC. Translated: CASSSRGLDYEQYF.

The CDR3 sequence: CASSTSGSPTDTQYF. CDR3 in DNA: TGTGCCAGTAGTACTAGCGGGTCGCCCACAGATACGCAGTATTTT. V usage is TRBV19 and J usage is TRBJ2-3; 8 positions match TRBD2. Germline V lookup: CDR1 LNHDA, CDR2 SQIVND (reference sequence). With 4 bases clipped from V and 2 bases from J, the junction kept 5 bases outside the gene matches. The CDR3 sequence is 15 residues long.

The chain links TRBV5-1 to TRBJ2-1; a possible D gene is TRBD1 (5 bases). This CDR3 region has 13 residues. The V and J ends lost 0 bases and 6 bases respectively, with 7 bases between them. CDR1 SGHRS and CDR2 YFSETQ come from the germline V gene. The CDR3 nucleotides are TGCGCCAGCAGCTTGGATCAGGGCAATGAGCAGTTCTTC. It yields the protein CASSLDQGNEQFF.

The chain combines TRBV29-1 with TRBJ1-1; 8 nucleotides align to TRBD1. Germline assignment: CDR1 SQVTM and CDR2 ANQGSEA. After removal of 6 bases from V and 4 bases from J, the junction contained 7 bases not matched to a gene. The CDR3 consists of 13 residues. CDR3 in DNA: TGCAGCGTCGAAAGACAGGGGTCCACTGAAGCTTTCTTT. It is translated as CSVERQGSTEAFF.